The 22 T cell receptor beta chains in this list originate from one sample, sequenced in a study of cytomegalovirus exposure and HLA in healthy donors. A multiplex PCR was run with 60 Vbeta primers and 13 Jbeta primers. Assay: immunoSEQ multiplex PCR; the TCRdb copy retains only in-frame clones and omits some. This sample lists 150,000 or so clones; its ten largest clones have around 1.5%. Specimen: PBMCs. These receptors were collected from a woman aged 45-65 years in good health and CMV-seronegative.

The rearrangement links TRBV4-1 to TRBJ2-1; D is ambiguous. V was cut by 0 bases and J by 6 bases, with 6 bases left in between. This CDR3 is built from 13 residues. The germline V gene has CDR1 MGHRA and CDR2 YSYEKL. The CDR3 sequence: CASSQENSNEQFF. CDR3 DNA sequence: TGCGCCAGCAGCCAAGAAAATAGCAATGAGCAGTTCTTC.

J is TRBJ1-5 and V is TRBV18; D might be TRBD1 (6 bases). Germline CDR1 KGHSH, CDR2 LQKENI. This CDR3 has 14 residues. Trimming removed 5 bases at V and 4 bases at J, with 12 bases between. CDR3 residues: CASSGRQENQPQHF. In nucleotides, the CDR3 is TGTGCCAGCTCAGGAAGACAGGAAAATCAGCCCCAGCATTTT.

The CDR3 DNA sequence: TGTGCCACCAGCAGCCCGGACAGGTTAGTCACTGAAGCTTTCTTT. It is translated as CATSSPDRLVTEAFF. This chain uses TRBV15 with TRBJ1-1, with TRBD1 matching 7 bases. The CDR3 is 15 residues long. Unmatched junction bases numbered 8, after V lost 3 bases and J lost 4 bases. Germline lookup yields CDR1 LNHNV and CDR2 YYDKDF (reference sequence).

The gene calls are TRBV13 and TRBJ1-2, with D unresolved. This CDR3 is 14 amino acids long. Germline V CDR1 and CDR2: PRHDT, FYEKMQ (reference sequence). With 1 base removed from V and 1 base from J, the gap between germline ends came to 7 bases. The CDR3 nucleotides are TGTGCCAGCAGCTTAGTTAACGGTAACTATGGCTACACCTTC. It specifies CASSLVNGNYGYTF.

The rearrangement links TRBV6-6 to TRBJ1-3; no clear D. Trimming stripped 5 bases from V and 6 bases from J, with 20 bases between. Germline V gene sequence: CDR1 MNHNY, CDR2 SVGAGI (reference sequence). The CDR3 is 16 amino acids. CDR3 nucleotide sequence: TGTGCCAGCAGTCTACTACCTCCGGGTCCGGAAAACACCATATATTTT. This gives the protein CASSLLPPGPENTIYF.

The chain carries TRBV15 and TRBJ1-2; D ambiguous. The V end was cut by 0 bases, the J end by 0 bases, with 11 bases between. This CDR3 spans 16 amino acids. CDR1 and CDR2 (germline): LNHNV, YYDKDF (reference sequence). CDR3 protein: CATSRDRGRANYGYTF. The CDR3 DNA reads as TGTGCCACCAGCAGAGATCGAGGCAGAGCTAACTATGGCTACACCTTC.

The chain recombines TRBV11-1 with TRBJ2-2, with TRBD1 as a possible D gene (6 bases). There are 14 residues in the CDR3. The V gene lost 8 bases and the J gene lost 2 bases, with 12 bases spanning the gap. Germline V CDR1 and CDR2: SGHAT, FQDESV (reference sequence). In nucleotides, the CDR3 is TGTGCCAGCGTGAGACAGGCAAACACCGGGGAGCTGTTTTTT. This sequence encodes CASVRQANTGELFF.

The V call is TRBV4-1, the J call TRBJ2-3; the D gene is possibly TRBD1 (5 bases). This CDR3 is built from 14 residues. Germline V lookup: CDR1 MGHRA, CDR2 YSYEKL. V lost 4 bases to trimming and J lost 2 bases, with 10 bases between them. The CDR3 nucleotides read TGCGCCAGCAGCCCTCCGACAGCCACAGATACGCAGTATTTT. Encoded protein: CASSPPTATDTQYF.

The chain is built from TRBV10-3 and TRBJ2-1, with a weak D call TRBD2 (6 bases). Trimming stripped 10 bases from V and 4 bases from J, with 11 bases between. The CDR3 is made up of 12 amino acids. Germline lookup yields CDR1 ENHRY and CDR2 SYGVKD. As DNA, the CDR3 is TGTGCCACCGGACTAACGTACAATGAGCAGTTCTTC. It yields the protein CATGLTYNEQFF.

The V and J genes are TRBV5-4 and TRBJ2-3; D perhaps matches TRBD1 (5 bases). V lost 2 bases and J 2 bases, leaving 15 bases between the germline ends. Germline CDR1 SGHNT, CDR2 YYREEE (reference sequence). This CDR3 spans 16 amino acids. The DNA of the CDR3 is TGTGCCAGCAGCTTACGGGTAGGGGCCCCCACAGATACGCAGTATTTT. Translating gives CASSLRVGAPTDTQYF.

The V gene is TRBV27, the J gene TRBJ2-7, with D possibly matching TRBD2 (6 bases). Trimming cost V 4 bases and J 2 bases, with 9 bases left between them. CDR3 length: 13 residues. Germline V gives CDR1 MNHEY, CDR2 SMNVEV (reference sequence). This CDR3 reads CASSYREPYEQYF. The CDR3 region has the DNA TGTGCCAGCAGTTACCGGGAGCCCTACGAGCAGTACTTC.

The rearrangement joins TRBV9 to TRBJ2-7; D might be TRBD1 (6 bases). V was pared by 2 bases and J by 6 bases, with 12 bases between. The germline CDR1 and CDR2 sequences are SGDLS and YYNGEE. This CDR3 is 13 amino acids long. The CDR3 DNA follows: TGTGCCAGCAGCGTCACACAGGGAACCGAGCAGTACTTC. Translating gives CASSVTQGTEQYF.

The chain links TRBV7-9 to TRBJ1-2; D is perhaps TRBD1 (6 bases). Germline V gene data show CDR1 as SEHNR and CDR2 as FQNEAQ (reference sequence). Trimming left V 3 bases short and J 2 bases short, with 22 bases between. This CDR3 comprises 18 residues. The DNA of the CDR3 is TGTGCCAGCAGCTTGGTGGCAGGGGTGGTGCCGGCCAACTATGGCTACACCTTC. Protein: CASSLVAGVVPANYGYTF.

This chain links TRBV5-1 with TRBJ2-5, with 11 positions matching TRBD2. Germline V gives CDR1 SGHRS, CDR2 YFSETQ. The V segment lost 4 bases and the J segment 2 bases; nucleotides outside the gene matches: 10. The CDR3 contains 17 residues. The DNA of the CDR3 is TGCGCCAGCAGCCCCCAACCGGGACTAGCGGATCAAGAGACCCAGTACTTC. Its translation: CASSPQPGLADQETQYF.

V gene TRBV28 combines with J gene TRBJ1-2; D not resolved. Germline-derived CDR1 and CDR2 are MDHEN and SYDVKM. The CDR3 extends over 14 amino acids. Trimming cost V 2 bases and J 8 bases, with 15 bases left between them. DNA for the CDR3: TGTGCCAGCAGTTTAGAATCGGACTCGAGGGGCTACACCTTC. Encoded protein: CASSLESDSRGYTF.

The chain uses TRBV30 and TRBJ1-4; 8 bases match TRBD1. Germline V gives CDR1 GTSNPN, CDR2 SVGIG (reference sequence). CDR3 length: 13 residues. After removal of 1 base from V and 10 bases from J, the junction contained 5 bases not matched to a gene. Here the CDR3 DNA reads TGTGCCTGGAGTGCCGACAGGGGCGGAAAACTGTTTTTT. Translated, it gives CAWSADRGGKLFF.

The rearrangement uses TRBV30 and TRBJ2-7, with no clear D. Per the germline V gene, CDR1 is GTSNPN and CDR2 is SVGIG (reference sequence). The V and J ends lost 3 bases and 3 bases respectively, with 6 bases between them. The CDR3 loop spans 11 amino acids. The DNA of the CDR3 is TGTGCCTGGAGATCGGGCTACGAGCAGTACTTC. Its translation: CAWRSGYEQYF.

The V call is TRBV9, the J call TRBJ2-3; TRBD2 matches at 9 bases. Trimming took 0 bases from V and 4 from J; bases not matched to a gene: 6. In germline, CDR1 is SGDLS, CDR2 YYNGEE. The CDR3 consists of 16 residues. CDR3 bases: TGTGCCAGCAGCGTAGAGGGCGGGGGGGTATCAGATACGCAGTATTTT. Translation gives CASSVEGGGVSDTQYF.

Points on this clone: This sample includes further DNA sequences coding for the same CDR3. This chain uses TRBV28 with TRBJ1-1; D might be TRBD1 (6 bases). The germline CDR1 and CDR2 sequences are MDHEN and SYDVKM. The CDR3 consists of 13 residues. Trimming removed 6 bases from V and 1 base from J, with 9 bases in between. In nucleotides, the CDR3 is TGTGCCAGCAGCCGGGGACAGAACACTGAAGCTTTCTTT. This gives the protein CASSRGQNTEAFF.

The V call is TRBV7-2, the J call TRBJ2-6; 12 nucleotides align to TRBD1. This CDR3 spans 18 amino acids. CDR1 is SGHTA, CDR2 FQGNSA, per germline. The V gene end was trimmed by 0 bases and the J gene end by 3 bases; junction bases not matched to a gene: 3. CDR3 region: CASSLAGQGAGGANVLTF. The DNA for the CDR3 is TGTGCCAGCAGCTTAGCGGGACAGGGGGCTGGTGGGGCCAACGTCCTGACTTTC.

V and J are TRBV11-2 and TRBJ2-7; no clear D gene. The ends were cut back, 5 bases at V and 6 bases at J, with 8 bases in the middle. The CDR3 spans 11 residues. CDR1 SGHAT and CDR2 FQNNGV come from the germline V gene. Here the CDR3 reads CASSPQREQYF. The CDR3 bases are TGTGCCAGCAGCCCCCAGCGCGAGCAGTACTTC.

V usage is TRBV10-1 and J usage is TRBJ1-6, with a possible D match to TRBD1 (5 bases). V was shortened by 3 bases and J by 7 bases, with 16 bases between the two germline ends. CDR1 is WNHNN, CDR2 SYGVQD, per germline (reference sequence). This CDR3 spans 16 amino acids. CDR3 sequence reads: CASSDFGGERNSPLHF. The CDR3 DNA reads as TGCGCCAGCAGTGATTTTGGAGGGGAGAGGAATTCACCCCTCCACTTT.